Below, 18 T cell receptor beta chains from the same sample are listed, as sequenced in a study of T cell repertoires in cytomegalovirus infection. TCRdb passed the reads through MiXCR, listing each CDR3 protein once. The sample includes about 310,000 distinct CDR3 sequences, roughly 16% seen only once; the top ten take around 11%. What was sequenced was PBMCs. These receptors were obtained from a human donor in good health (CMV status not recorded). Some clones in this sample may be carry-over from other donors' samples.

The rearrangement joins TRBV15 to TRBJ2-3; possible D gene TRBD1, 5 bases. The CDR3 extends over 15 amino acids. Germline lookup yields CDR1 LNHNV and CDR2 YYDKDF (reference sequence). V gave up 0 bases and J gave up 2 bases, with 9 bases separating them. CDR3 protein: CATSREWTHTDTQYF. As DNA, the CDR3 is TGTGCCACCAGCAGAGAATGGACACACACAGATACGCAGTATTTT.

This clonotype was detected ten times or more. J is TRBJ1-5 and V is TRBV28; D is unresolved. The germline V gene encodes CDR1 MDHEN and CDR2 SYDVKM. V was shortened by 5 bases and J by 7 bases, with 15 bases between the two germline ends. This CDR3 has 14 amino acids. The CDR3 loop reads CASSPDGRQQPQHF. CDR3 DNA: TGTGCCAGCAGTCCGGACGGTAGGCAGCAGCCCCAGCATTTT.

This clonotype came up a few times. This chain connects TRBV5-1 to TRBJ2-5; 11 bases align to TRBD1. Germline assignment: CDR1 SGHRS and CDR2 YFSETQ. J was trimmed by 2 bases and V by 4 bases; bases with no gene match: 7. The CDR3 is 16 amino acids. CDR3 in DNA: TGCGCCAGCAGCCACGGGGACAGGGGGGAGCAAGAGACCCAGTACTTC. Protein product: CASSHGDRGEQETQYF.

This clonotype turned up a few times. The rearrangement uses TRBV6-1 and TRBJ1-1; tentative D call: TRBD1 (5 bases). CDR1 MNHNS and CDR2 SASEGT come from the germline V gene. The CDR3 is made up of 14 amino acids. V shed 1 base and J shed 6 bases, with 12 bases lying between them. The CDR3 DNA reads TGTGCCAGCAGTGAAGGGTCGGGGGGAGCTGAAGCTTTCTTT. Protein: CASSEGSGGAEAFF.

The sample holds many counts of this clonotype. The V gene is TRBV7-9, the J gene TRBJ1-5, with D maybe TRBD1 (6 bases). Trimming cost V 5 bases and J 3 bases, with 11 bases left between them. CDR3 length: 14 residues. Germline V gene lookup returns CDR1 SEHNR and CDR2 FQNEAQ (reference sequence). The CDR3 nucleotides are TGTGCCAGCAGCCAGGACAGAGTCAATCAGCCCCAGCATTTT. As protein: CASSQDRVNQPQHF.

This clonotype was counted at least ten times. The chain has TRBV7-6 and TRBJ2-7; 7 nucleotides match TRBD1. CDR3 size: 15 residues. The ends lost 5 bases at V and 2 bases at J; junction bases unmatched: 9. CDR1 is SGHVS and CDR2 is FNYEAQ in the germline V gene. For the CDR3, the DNA is TGTGCCAGCAGCCCAACTAACAGGGGCGCCTACGAGCAGTACTTC. This sequence encodes CASSPTNRGAYEQYF.

This clonotype was counted between two and nine times. The chain joins TRBV5-4 to TRBJ1-6; 8 bases fit TRBD1. The CDR3 has 15 residues. The V segment lost 4 bases and the J segment 8 bases; nucleotides outside the gene matches: 8. The germline V gene encodes CDR1 SGHNT and CDR2 YYREEE (reference sequence). For the CDR3, the DNA is TGTGCCAGCAGCCTATGGACAGGGAGTGATTCACCCCTCCACTTT. Protein sequence: CASSLWTGSDSPLHF.

This clonotype has a handful of counts. The V call is TRBV4-1, the J call TRBJ2-1; 10 nucleotides line up with TRBD2. Trimming cost V 2 bases and J 3 bases; bases outside gene matches: 4. The CDR3 sequence is 16 residues long. CDR1 is MGHRA and CDR2 is YSYEKL in the germline V gene. CDR3 sequence (DNA): TGCGCCAGCAGCCAATGGGCTAGCGGGGGCTACAATGAGCAGTTCTTC. As protein: CASSQWASGGYNEQFF.

V and J are TRBV10-3 and TRBJ1-5, with 7 nucleotides matching TRBD1. The germline V gene encodes CDR1 ENHRY and CDR2 SYGVKD. Trimming cost V 7 bases and J 2 bases; bases outside gene matches: 2. The CDR3 contains 13 residues. The chain's CDR3 is CAIKGTGNQPQHF. CDR3 in DNA: TGTGCCATCAAAGGGACAGGCAATCAGCCCCAGCATTTT.

V usage is TRBV20-1 and J usage is TRBJ2-3, with 9 bases identical to TRBD2. CDR3 length: 16 amino acids. Germline trimming cut 2 bases from V and 5 bases from J; bases unmatched to any gene: 11. The germline V gene has CDR1 DFQATT and CDR2 SNEGSKA (reference sequence). The CDR3 nucleotides are TGCAGTGCTAGACGGGCTAGCGGGGCTTTGGGAGATACGCAGTATTTT. Translated: CSARRASGALGDTQYF.

This clonotype was counted at least ten times. The rearrangement links TRBV7-9 to TRBJ1-2; D possibly corresponds to TRBD1 (6 bases). Germline-derived CDR1 and CDR2 are SEHNR and FQNEAQ (reference sequence). The V end lost 5 bases, the J end lost 14 bases, and 21 bases lay between the germline ends. The CDR3 covers 13 residues. For the CDR3, the DNA is TGTGCCAGCAGCGGTCCGGGGGCGGCAGGGGTGACCTTC. This translates into CASSGPGAAGVTF.

This clonotype was counted many times. The junction does not match germline at one end; this may be a read error. This sequence joins TRBV7-2 and TRBJ2-7; 11 nucleotides agree with TRBD1. In germline, CDR1 is SGHTA, CDR2 FQGNSA. CDR3 length: 13 residues. The CDR3 loop is CASSLGPGQGVRF. In DNA form, the CDR3 reads TGTGCCAGCAGCTTAGGACCGGGACAGGGGGTACGATTC. The whole variable domain, filled in from reference TRBV7-2 and TRBJ2-7, reads GAGVSQSPSNKVTEKGKDVELRCDPISGHTALYWYRQSLGQGLEFLIYFQGNSAPDKSGLPSDRFSAERTGGSVSTLTIQRTQQEDSAVYLCASSLGPGQGVRFGPGTRLTVT.

The V and J genes are TRBV28 and TRBJ1-3; 7 bases fit TRBD1. This CDR3 spans 13 amino acids. CDR1 is MDHEN, CDR2 SYDVKM, per germline. CDR3 in amino acids: CVTSRGTGNTIYF. CDR3 DNA sequence: TGTGTCACTAGCAGGGGGACTGGAAACACCATATATTTT.

CDR3 sequence (DNA): TGTGCCAGCAGTGACCAGTACGATGAGCAGTTCTTC. It yields the protein CASSDQYDEQFF. The rearrangement links TRBV2 to TRBJ2-1; no firm D call. Germline V gene sequence: CDR1 SNHLY, CDR2 FYNNEI. This CDR3 contains 12 residues. Trimming took off 3 bases at V and 8 bases at J, with 8 bases between the two ends. The whole variable domain, remainder taken from reference TRBV2 and TRBJ2-1, is EPEVTQTPSHQVTQMGQEVILRCVPISNHLYFYWYRQILGQKVEFLVSFYNNEISEKSEIFDDQFSVERPDGSNFTLKIRSTKLEDSAMYFCASSDQYDEQFFGPGTRLTVL.

This clonotype was recorded many times. The chain links TRBV7-2 to TRBJ2-5; D is unresolved. The V and J ends lost 5 bases and 5 bases respectively, with 9 bases between them. Germline V gene lookup returns CDR1 SGHTA and CDR2 FQGNSA. This CDR3 has 12 amino acids. CDR3 nucleotide sequence: TGTGCCAGCAGCCTCCCCCCGGAGACCCAGTACTTC. Protein sequence: CASSLPPETQYF.

This clonotype was recorded a few times. The chain carries TRBV7-8 and TRBJ2-7, with 7 bases matching TRBD2. Germline V gives CDR1 SGHVS, CDR2 FQNEAQ. CDR3 length: 16 residues. V gave up 4 bases and J gave up 4 bases; unmatched junction bases: 13. Written as DNA, the CDR3 is TGTGCCAGCAGCTCCGGACTAGTCACAGCGGGGTACGAGCAGTACTTC. Translated, it gives CASSSGLVTAGYEQYF.

At least ten counts were recorded for this clonotype. This chain connects TRBV4-3 to TRBJ2-1; 7 bases are a match to TRBD2. The CDR3 loop spans 15 amino acids. The ends lost 4 bases at V and 6 bases at J; junction bases unmatched: 9. CDR1 is LGHNA, CDR2 YSLEER, per germline. The CDR3 nucleotides are TGCGCCAGCAGCCCTCAAAGCGGGGTCGGCAATGAGCAGTTCTTC. This gives the protein CASSPQSGVGNEQFF.

This sequence joins TRBV5-8 and TRBJ1-4, with D possibly TRBD1 on 5 matching bases. This CDR3 comprises 15 residues. Trimming cost V 7 bases and J 3 bases, with 16 bases left between them. Germline V CDR1 and CDR2: SGHTS, YDEGEE. CDR3 loop: CASPVGTMANEKLFF. The CDR3 DNA reads as TGTGCCAGCCCGGTCGGGACCATGGCTAATGAAAAACTGTTTTTT.